The T cell receptor beta chain described here comes from a study of control samples from healthy donors and cancer patients. Generated by immunoSEQ multiplex PCR, the TCRdb table keeps only in-frame clones and is missing some. Among tens of thousands of clones listed, 75% to 90% were seen once. The CDR3 is 17 residues long. Germline loops: CDR1 SEHNR, CDR2 FQNEAQ (reference sequence). Germline trimming cut 6 bases from V and 4 bases from J; bases unmatched to any gene: 17. The chain links TRBV7-9 to TRBJ2-7; TRBD1 agrees at 8 bases. The source material was PBMCs. This TCR derives from a man aged 55 to 69 with head and neck cancer. The CDR3 region has the DNA TGTGCCAGCAGTCCCGAGGATCAGGGGGCTTTGGGTTACGAGCAGTACTTC. Its protein product is CASSPEDQGALGYEQYF.